This TCR beta chain is drawn from a study of shared clonotypes between healthy human individuals. Trimming cost V 6 bases and J 6 bases; bases outside gene matches: 6. Germline-derived CDR1 and CDR2 are ENHRY and SYGVKD. The CDR3 has 14 amino acids. In replicate PCRs of unsorted PBMC, around 310 ng DNA, roughly 31,000 T cell genomes, was used. Ten immunoSEQ deep assay plates were used to sequence unsorted PBMC DNA. Sequenced by immunoSEQ multiplex PCR; TCRdb stores in-frame clones only, minus some. The data contain hundreds of thousands of clones, roughly 80% of them seen just once; the ten biggest clones take up approximately 13%. Every one of the donors was a Caucasian adult that lived in Nashville, Tennessee. In unsorted samples, genomic DNA was obtained using approximately 81 million PBMCs.

Sequencing was carried out using PBMCs. This sequence originates from a woman in her forties in good health. Some clones in this sample may be carry-over from other donors' samples. The chain combines TRBV10-3 with TRBJ1-2; 11 nucleotides match TRBD1. The CDR3 here is CAISGTGGLHGYTF. The CDR3 nucleotides read TGTGCCATCAGCGGGACAGGGGGTCTTCATGGCTACACCTTC.